Sequencing of this T cell receptor (beta chain) was carried out in a study of beta chain features in type 1 diabetes. Study summary: In age, gender and cell yields, patients were similar to healthy donors.

Sequencing targeted expressed TCRB transcripts, as all isolated RNA had been reverse transcribed. Profiling relied on immunoSEQ multiplex PCR, and the TCRdb table lists in-frame clones only, not all of them. The sample carries 250,000 to 350,000 clones, around 13% recorded once. This clone was counted only a few times. The germline CDR1 and CDR2 sequences are MNHEY and SVGAGI. The V end lost 5 bases, the J end lost 3 bases, and 7 bases lay between the germline ends. The CDR3 runs to 13 residues. Sequenced material: central memory CD4+ T cells from blood. The chain carries TRBV6-5 and TRBJ2-2; D gene uncertain. This receptor was identified in a man aged 30 to 45 in good health. The CDR3 DNA follows: TGTGCCAGCAGTGATGGGCACACCGGGGAGCTGTTTTTT. Encoded protein: CASSDGHTGELFF.